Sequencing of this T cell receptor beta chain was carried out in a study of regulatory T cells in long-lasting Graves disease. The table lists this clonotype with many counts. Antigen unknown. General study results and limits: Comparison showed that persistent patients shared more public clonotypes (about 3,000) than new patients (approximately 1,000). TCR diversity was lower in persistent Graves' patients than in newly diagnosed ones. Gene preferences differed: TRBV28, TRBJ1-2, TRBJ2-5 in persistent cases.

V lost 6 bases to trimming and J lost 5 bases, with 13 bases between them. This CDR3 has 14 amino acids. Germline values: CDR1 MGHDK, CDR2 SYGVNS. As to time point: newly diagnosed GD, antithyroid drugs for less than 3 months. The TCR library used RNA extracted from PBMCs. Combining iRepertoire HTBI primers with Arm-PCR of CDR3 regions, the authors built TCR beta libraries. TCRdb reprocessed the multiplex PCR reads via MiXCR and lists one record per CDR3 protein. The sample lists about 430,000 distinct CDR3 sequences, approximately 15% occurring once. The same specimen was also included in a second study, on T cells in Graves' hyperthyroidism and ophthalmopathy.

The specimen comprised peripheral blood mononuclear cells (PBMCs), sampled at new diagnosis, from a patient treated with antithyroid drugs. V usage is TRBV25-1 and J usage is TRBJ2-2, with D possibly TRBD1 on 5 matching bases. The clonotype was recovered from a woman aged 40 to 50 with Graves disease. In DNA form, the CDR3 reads TGTGCCAGCAGCCCGCTGGGGCAAACCGGGGAGCTGTTTTTT. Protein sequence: CASSPLGQTGELFF. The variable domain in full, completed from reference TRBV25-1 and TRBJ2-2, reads EADIYQTPRYLVIGTGKKITLECSQTMGHDKMYWYQQDPGMELHLIHYSYGVNSTEKGDLSSESTVSRIRTEHFPLTLESARPSHTSQYLCASSPLGQTGELFFGEGSRLTVL.